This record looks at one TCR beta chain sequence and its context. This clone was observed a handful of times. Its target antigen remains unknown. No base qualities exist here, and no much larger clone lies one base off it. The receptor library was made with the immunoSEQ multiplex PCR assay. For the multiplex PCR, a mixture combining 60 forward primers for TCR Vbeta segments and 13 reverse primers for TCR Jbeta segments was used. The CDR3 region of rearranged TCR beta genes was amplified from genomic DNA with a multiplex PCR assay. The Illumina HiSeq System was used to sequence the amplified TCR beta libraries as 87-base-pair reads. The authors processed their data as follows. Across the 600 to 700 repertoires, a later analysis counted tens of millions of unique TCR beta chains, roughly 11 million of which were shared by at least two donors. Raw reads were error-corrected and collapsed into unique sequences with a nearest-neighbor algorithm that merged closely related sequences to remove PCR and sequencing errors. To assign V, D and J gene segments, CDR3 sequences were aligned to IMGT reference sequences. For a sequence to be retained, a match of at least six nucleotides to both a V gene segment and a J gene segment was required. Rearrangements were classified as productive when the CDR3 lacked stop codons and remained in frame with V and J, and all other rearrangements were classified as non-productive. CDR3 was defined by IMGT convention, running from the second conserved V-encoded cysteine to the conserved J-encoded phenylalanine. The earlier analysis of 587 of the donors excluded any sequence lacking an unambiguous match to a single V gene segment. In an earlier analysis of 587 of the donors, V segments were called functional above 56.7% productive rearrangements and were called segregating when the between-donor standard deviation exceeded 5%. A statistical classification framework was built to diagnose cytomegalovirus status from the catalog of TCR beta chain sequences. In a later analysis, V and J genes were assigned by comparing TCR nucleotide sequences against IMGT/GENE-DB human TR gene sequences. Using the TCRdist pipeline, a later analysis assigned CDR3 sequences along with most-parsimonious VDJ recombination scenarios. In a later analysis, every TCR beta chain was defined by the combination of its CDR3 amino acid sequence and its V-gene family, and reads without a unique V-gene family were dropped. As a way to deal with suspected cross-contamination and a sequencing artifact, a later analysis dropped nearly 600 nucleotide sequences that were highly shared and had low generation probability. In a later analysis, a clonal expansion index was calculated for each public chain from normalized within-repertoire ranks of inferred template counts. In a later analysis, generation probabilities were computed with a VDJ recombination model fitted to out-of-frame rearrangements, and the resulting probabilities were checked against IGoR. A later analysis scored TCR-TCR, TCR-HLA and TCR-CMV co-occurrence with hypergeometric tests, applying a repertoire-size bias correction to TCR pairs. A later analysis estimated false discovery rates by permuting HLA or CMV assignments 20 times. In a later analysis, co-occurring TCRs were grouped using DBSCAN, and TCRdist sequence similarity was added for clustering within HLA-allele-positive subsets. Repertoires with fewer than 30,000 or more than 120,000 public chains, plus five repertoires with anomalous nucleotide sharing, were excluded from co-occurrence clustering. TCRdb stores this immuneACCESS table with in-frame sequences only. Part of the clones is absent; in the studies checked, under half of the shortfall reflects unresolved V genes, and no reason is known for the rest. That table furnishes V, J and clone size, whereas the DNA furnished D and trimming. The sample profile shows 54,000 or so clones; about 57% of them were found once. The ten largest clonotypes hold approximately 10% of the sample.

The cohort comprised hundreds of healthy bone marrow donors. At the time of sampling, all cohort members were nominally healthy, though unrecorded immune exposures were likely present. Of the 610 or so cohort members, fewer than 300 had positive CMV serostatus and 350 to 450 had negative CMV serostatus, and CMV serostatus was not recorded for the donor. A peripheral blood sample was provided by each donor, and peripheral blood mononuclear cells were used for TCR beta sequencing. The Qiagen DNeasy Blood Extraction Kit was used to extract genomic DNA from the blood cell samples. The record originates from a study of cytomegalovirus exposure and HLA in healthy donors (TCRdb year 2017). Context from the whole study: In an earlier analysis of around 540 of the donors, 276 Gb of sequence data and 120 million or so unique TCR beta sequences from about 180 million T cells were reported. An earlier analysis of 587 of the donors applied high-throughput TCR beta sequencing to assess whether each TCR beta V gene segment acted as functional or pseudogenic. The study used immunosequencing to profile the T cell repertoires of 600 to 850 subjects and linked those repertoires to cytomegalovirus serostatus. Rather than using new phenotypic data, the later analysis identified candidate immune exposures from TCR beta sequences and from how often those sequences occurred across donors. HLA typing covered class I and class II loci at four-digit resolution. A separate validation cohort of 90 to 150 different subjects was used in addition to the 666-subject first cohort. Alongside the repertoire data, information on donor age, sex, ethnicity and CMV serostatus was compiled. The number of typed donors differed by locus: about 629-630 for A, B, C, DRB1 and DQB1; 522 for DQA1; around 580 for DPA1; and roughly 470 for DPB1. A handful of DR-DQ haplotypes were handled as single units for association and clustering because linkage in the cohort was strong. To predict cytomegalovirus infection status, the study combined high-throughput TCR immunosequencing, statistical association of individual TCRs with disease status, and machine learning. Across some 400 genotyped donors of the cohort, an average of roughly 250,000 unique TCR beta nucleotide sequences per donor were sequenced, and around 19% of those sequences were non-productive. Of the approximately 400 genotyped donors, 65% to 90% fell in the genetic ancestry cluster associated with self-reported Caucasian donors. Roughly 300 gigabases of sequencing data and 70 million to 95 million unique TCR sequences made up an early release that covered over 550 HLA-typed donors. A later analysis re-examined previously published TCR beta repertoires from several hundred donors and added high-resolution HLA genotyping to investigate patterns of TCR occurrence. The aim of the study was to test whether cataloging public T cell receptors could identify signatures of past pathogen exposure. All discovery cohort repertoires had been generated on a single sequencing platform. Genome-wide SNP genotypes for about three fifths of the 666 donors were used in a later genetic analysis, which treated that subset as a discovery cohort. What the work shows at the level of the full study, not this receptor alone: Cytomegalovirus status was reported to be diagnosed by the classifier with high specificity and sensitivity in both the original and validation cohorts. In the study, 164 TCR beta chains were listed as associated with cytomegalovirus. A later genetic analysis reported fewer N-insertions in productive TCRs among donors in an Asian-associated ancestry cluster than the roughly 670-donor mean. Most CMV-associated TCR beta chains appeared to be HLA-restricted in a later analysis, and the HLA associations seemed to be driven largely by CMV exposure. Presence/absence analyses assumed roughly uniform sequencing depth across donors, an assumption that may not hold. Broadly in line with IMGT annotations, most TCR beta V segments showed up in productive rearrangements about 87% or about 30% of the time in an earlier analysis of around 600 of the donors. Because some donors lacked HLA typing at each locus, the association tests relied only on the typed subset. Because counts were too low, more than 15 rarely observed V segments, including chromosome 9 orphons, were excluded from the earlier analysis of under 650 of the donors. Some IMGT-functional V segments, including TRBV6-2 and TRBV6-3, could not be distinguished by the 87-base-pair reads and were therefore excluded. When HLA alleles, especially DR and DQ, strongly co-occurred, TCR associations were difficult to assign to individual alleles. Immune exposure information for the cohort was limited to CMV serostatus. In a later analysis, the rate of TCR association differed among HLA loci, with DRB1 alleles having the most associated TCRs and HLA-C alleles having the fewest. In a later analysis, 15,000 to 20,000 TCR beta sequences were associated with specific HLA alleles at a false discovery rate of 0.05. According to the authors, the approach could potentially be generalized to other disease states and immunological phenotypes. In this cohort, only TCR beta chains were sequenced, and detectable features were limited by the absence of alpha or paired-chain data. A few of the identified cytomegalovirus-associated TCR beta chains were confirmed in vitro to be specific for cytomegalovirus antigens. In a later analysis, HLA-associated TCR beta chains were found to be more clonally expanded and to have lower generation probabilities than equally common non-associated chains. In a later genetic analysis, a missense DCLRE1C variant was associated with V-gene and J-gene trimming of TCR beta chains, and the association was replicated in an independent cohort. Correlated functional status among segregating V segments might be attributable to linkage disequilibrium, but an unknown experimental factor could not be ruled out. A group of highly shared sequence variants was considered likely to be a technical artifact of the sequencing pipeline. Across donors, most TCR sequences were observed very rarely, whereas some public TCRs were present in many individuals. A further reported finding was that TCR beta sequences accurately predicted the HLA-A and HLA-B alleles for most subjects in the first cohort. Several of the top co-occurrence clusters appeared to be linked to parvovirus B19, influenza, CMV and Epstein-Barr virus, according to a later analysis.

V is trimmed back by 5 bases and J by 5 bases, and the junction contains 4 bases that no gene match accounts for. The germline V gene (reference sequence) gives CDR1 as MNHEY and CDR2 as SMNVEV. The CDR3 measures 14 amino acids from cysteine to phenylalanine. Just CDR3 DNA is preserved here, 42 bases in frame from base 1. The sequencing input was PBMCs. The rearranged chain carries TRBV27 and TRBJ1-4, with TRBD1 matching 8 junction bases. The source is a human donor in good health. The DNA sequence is TGTGCCAGCAGTCCCAACAGGGGGAATGAAAAACTGTTTTTT. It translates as CASSPNRGNEKLFF. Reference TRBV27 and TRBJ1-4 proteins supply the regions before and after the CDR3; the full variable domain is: EAQVTQNPRYLITVTGKKLTVTCSQNMNHEYMSWYRQDPGLGLRQIYYSMNVEVTDKGDVPEGYKVSRKEKRNFPLILESPSPNQTSLYFCASSPNRGNEKLFFGSGTQLSVL.